This T cell receptor beta chain was identified in a study of blood T cell repertoires in COVID-19. About the research overall: Samples of COVID-19 (acute and convalescent) were obtained from the United States, Italy and Spain.

As handled by the study authors: Using reference gene primer amplification, nucleated cell counts were estimated. Sequencing was performed with immunoSEQ multiplex PCR; in TCRdb, only in-frame clones are kept and a portion is missing. V and J calls plus clone size are reproduced from that table; the DNA served to infer D and trimming. In the table there are 55,000 to 90,000 clones, roughly nine tenths of which are singletons. V lost 5 bases to trimming and J lost 1 base; unmatched junction nucleotides: 4. There are 15 residues in the CDR3. CDR1 and CDR2 (germline): LNHDA, SQIVND (reference sequence).

The TCR originated in a man between 65 and 80 years old with active COVID-19. The V gene is TRBV19, the J gene TRBJ1-1, with TRBD1 matching 10 bases. The sequencing input was peripheral blood. CDR3 nucleotides: TGTGCCAGTAGTCTCTGGACAGGGGGGAACACTGAAGCTTTCTTT. Its translation: CASSLWTGGNTEAFF.